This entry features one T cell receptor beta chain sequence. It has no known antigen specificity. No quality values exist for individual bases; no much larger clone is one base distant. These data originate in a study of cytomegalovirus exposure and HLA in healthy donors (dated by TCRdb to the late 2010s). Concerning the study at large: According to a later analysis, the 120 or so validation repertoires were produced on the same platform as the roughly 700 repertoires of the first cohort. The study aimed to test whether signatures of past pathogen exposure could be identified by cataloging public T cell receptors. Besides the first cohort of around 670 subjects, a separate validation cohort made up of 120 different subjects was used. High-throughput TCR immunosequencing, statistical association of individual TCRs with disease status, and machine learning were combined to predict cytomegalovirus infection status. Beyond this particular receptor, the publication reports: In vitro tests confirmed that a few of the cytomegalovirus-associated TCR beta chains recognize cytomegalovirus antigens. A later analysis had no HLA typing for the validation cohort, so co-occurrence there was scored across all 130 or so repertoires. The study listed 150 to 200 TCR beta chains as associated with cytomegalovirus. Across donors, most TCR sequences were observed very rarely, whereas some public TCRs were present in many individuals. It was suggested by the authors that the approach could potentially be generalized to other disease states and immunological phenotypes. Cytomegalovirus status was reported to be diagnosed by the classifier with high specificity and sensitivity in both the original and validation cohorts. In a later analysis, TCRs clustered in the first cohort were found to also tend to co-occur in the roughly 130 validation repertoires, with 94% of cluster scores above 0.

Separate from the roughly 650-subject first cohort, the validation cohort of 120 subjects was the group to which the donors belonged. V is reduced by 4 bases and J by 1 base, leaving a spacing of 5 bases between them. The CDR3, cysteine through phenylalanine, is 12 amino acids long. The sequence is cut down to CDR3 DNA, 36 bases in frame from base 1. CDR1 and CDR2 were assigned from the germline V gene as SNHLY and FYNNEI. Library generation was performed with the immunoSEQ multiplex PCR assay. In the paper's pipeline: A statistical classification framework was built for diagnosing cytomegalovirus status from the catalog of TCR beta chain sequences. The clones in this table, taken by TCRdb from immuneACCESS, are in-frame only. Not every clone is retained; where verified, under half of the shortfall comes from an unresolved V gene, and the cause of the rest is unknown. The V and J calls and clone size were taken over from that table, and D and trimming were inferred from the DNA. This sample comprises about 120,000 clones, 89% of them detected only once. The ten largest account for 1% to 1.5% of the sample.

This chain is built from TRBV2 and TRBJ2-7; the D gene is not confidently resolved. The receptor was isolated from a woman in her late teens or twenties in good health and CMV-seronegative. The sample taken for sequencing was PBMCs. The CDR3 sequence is CASSVQSYEQYF. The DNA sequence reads TGTGCCAGCAGTGTGCAGTCCTACGAGCAGTACTTC.